A selection of T cell receptor beta chains follows, all from one sample in a study of blood T cell repertoires in COVID-19. Clones were sequenced by immunoSEQ multiplex PCR, and TCRdb holds only the in-frame ones, with some missing. The sample lists about 80,000 clones; approximately 82% were seen once. The sample consisted of peripheral blood. These receptors originate from a human donor in a cohort sampled during active COVID-19. CDR3s include the opening cysteine and the closing phenylalanine or tryptophan. D genes are given only for firm matches. Rows may omit the clone size; those that give it use once, few, many or a size class.

TGCGCCAGCAGCCTCTGGTCGGAGACCACTGAAGCTTTCTTT CASSLWSETTEAFF TRBJ1-1 NA NA TRBV5-1
TGTGCCAGCAGCGGACTAGCGGGGGCTTTATACACCGGGGAGCTGTTTTTT CASSGLAGALYTGELFF TRBJ2-2 TRBD2 once TRBV9
TGTGCCAGCAGGACAACAGGGCCGAACACCGGGGAGCTGTTTTTT CASRTTGPNTGELFF TRBJ2-2 NA NA TRBV2
TGTGCCAGCAGTTTATTCAGGCTGAACACTGAAGCTTTCTTT CASSLFRLNTEAFF TRBJ1-1 NA NA TRBV28
TGTGCCAGCAGTGAAACGGGGACAGGCAACACCGGGGAGCTGTTTTTT CASSETGTGNTGELFF TRBJ2-2 TRBD1 NA TRBV6-1
TGTGCCAGCAGTCCTCTCTTCGGACAGGGAACTGGCTACACCTTC CASSPLFGQGTGYTF TRBJ1-2 TRBD1 NA TRBV6-5
TGTGCTAGTGGTTTGGTACCCCCAGGACAGGCTGTAACTGAAGCTTTCTTT CASGLVPPGQAVTEAFF TRBJ1-1 TRBD1 NA TRBV12-5
TGTGCCATCAGTAATGGACAGCCCCCGGAGACCCAGTACTTC CAISNGQPPETQYF TRBJ2-5 NA NA TRBV10-3
TGTGCCAGCGGACAGTCATATGGCTACACCTTC CASGQSYGYTF TRBJ1-2 NA NA TRBV11-2
TGTGCCAGCATTGGGAGCGGCACCGGGGAGCTGTTTTTT CASIGSGTGELFF TRBJ2-2 NA NA TRBV28
TGTGCCAGCAGTTACTCGAACGGGGGATACTACAATGAGCAGTTCTTC CASSYSNGGYYNEQFF TRBJ2-1 NA NA TRBV6-5
TGTGCCAGTAGTCCCCTAACCGGGGAGAGCACTGAAGCTTTCTTT CASSPLTGESTEAFF TRBJ1-1 NA NA TRBV19
TGTGCCAGTAGTATCGGAGGTTCCCTTAATCAGCCCCAGCATTTT CASSIGGSLNQPQHF TRBJ1-5 NA NA TRBV19
TGCGCCAGCAGCTTGACTGACAGGGCTAACTATGGCTACACCTTC CASSLTDRANYGYTF TRBJ1-2 TRBD1 NA TRBV5-1
TGTGCCTGGAGTCCCGACAGAAAAGAGACCCAGTACTTC CAWSPDRKETQYF TRBJ2-5 NA NA TRBV30
TGTGCCTGGGGAGCGGGTAGCTCCTATAATTCACCCCTCCACTTT CAWGAGSSYNSPLHF TRBJ1-6 NA few TRBV30
TGCAGCGCCAGGACAGATACAGATACGCAGTATTTT CSARTDTDTQYF TRBJ2-3 NA once TRBV29-1
TGTGCCAGCAGCCTCAAAGGAGATCAGCCCCAGCATTTT CASSLKGDQPQHF TRBJ1-5 NA NA TRBV6-5
TGTGCCAGCAGCTCCTGGGGACTAGCGGGAGCGAATGAGCAGTTCTTC CASSSWGLAGANEQFF TRBJ2-1 TRBD2 NA TRBV5-6
TGTGCCAGCAGTTTAGGAGTGGCCGGGGCCAACGTCCTGACTTTC CASSLGVAGANVLTF TRBJ2-6 NA NA TRBV28
TGTGCCAGCAGCCAAGATCAGGTAGCGGGAGACGAGCAGTTCTTC CASSQDQVAGDEQFF TRBJ2-1 TRBD2 NA TRBV3-1/TRBV3-2
TGTGCCAGCAGTCCAACAGGTACCTACGAGCAGTACTTC CASSPTGTYEQYF TRBJ2-7 NA few TRBV27
TGTGCCATCAGCCAAGGGGTCCCATCCTACAATGAGCAGTTCTTC CAISQGVPSYNEQFF TRBJ2-1 NA NA TRBV10-3
TGTGCCAGCAGCCAAATCGCTACAGGGGGCGCCCATGGCTACACCTTC CASSQIATGGAHGYTF TRBJ1-2 TRBD1 once TRBV3-1/TRBV3-2
TGTGCCAGCAGCTTAGATGGGCCTAGCGGGACCATCAGAACCTACGAGCAGTACTTC CASSLDGPSGTIRTYEQYF TRBJ2-7 TRBD2 NA TRBV11-3
TGTGCCAGCAGCTTAGAAGCGGCGCTCTACAATGAGCAGTTCTTC CASSLEAALYNEQFF TRBJ2-1 NA NA TRBV7-2
TGTGCCAGCAGCCCCCACAGGGATAATTCACCCCTCCACTTT CASSPHRDNSPLHF TRBJ1-6 NA NA TRBV7-9
TGTGCCAGCAGCCCTATCCAGGGGCGGGAAAAACTGTTTTTT CASSPIQGREKLFF TRBJ1-4 NA NA TRBV27
TGCAGCGTTGAAGACCTAGCGGGAGCAAGGAACAATGAGCAGTTCTTC CSVEDLAGARNNEQFF TRBJ2-1 TRBD2 once TRBV29-1
TGTGCCAGCAGCCCACGGACTAGCAGAAGCGAGACCCAGTACTTC CASSPRTSRSETQYF TRBJ2-5 TRBD2 once TRBV11-3
TGTGCCAGCAGGGCTGCCGGGACAGGGGATGGCGAGCAGTACTTC CASRAAGTGDGEQYF TRBJ2-7 TRBD1 once TRBV5-5
TGTGCCAGCAGCTTAGGGGGCGGATCCTACGAGCAGTACTTC CASSLGGGSYEQYF TRBJ2-7 NA NA TRBV7-6
TGTGCCAGCAGCCGGGGTGGAGGGAGCTCCTACGAGCAGTACTTC CASSRGGGSSYEQYF TRBJ2-7 NA NA TRBV4-2
TGCGCCAGCAGTCATAAGAGGACAGGGGGAGATCAGCCCCAGCATTTT CASSHKRTGGDQPQHF TRBJ1-5 TRBD1 NA TRBV23-1
TGTGCCAGCAGCTTCCCAGGGGGCACCTATGGCTACACCTTC CASSFPGGTYGYTF TRBJ1-2 TRBD1 once TRBV7-8
TGTGCCAGCAGCTTGGGTAGCGGGAGAAGCCACAATGAGCAGTTCTTC CASSLGSGRSHNEQFF TRBJ2-1 TRBD2 NA TRBV5-4
TGTGCCAGCAAGCCGGACAGGGGGCCCACTGAAGCTTTCTTT CASKPDRGPTEAFF TRBJ1-1 TRBD1 NA TRBV6-5
TGTGCCAGTAGTACAAGACAGATTGGGGAGCAGTTCTTC CASSTRQIGEQFF TRBJ2-1 NA NA TRBV19
TGTGCCAGCAGCCCTTACCAGGGGGGCACCGGGGAGCTGTTTTTT CASSPYQGGTGELFF TRBJ2-2 NA NA TRBV3-1/TRBV3-2
TGTGCCAGTACAAATGGGAGAGGAGCTTTGGGCAATCAGCCCCAGCATTTT CASTNGRGALGNQPQHF TRBJ1-5 NA once TRBV19
TGTGCTAGTGGTTCGGGACAGGGACAAGAGACCCAGTACTTC CASGSGQGQETQYF TRBJ2-5 TRBD1 NA TRBV12-5
TGTGCCAGCTCACCCGGGGAGGGGAGCAATCAGCCCCAGCATTTT CASSPGEGSNQPQHF TRBJ1-5 NA NA TRBV18
TGCGCCAGCAGCTTGGGAGGACCGGGGGTTGAAGATACGCAGTATTTT CASSLGGPGVEDTQYF TRBJ2-3 NA NA TRBV5-1
TGTGCCAGCAGCTTGGGGGGAGTTAGTTCGGAGACCCAGTACTTC CASSLGGVSSETQYF TRBJ2-5 NA NA TRBV5-4
TGTGCCAGCAGTATCGCCAGGGGGCCTAGCACAGATACGCAGTATTTT CASSIARGPSTDTQYF TRBJ2-3 TRBD1 NA TRBV2
TGTGCCAGCAGCATTAGCGGGAGTCCTAGCACAGATACGCAGTATTTT CASSISGSPSTDTQYF TRBJ2-3 TRBD2 NA TRBV9